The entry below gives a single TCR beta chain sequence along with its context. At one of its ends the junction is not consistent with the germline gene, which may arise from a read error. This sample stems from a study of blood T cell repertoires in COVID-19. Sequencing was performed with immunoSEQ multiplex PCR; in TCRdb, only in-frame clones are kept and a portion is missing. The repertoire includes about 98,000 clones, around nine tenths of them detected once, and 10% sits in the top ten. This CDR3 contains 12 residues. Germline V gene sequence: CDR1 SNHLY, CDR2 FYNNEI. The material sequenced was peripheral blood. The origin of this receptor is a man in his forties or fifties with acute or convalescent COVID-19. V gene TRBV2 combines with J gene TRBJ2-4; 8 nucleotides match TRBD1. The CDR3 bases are TGTGCCAGCAGTGGGCTGGACAGGGAGACGGACTTC. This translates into CASSGLDRETDF. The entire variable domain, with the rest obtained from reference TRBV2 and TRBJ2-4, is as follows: EPEVTQTPSHQVTQMGQEVILRCVPISNHLYFYWYRQILGQKVEFLVSFYNNEISEKSEIFDDQFSVERPDGSNFTLKIRSTKLEDSAMYFCASSGLDRETDFGAGTRLSVL.